The clone carrying this T cell receptor (beta chain) turned up a few times. This entry is derived from a study of shared clonotypes between healthy human individuals. Using immunoSEQ multiplex PCR, the repertoire was profiled, and TCRdb retains in-frame clones only, with some absent. The table shows some 320,000 clones, with around 90% occurring only once. Trimming took 2 bases from V and 4 from J; bases not matched to a gene: 4. The CDR3 runs to 14 residues. Germline V lookup: CDR1 SGHTS, CDR2 YDEGEE. The chain carries TRBV5-8 and TRBJ2-7; 9 bases fit TRBD1. The clonotype was recovered from a young man in good health. The specimen was memory CD8+ T cells sorted from blood. As for subset: CD45RO+ cells pooled with CCR7-negative TemRA cells. The CDR3 loop reads CASSFKGQGYEQYF. The CDR3 region has the DNA TGTGCCAGCAGCTTTAAGGGACAGGGTTACGAGCAGTACTTC.